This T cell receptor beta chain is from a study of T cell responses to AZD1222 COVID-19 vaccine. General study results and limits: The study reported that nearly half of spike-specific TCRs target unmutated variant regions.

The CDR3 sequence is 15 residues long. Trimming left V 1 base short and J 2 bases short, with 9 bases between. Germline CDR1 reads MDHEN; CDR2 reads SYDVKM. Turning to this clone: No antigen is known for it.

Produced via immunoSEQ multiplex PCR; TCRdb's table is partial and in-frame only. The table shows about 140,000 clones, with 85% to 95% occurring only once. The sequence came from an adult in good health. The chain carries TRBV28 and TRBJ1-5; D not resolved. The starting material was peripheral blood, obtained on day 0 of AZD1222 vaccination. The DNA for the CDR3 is TGTGCCAGCAGTTTATACGCAGAGGGCAATCAGCCCCAGCATTTT. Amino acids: CASSLYAEGNQPQHF.